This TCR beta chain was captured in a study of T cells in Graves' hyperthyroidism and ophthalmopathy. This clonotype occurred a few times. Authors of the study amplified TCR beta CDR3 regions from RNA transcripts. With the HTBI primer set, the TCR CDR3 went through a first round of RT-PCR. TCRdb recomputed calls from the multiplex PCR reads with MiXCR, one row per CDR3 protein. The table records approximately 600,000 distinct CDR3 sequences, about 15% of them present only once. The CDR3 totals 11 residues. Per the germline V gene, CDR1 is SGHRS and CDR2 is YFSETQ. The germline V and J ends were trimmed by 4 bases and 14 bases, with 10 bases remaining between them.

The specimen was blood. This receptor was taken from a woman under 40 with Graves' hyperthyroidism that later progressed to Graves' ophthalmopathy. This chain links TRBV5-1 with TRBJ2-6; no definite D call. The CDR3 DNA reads TGCGCCAGCAGCCCTGGACGAATCCTGACTTTC. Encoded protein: CASSPGRILTF.